Below, 9 T cell receptor beta chains from the same sample are listed, as sequenced in a study of CD8 T cells in Susac syndrome. The authors reverse transcribed roughly 0.5 to 1 ug RNA with random hexamers. MiXCR, run by TCRdb on the immunoSEQ multiplex PCR reads, gives a single entry per CDR3 protein. Of some 160,000 distinct CDR3 sequences detected, about 90% appear once; the ten largest clones hold approximately 0.075%. Specimen: CD4+ T cells from PBMCs. These receptors were taken from a human donor in good health.

The genes are TRBV7-3 and TRBJ2-5; unclear D gene. The germline V gene encodes CDR1 SGHTA and CDR2 FQGTGA. CDR3 length: 13 residues. V lost 1 base, J lost 5 bases, and 8 bases lay in between. This CDR3 reads CASSLNSWETQYF. CDR3 sequence (DNA): TGTGCCAGCAGCTTAAATTCGTGGGAGACCCAGTACTTC.

The V and J genes are TRBV7-9 and TRBJ2-7, with 7 bases aligning to TRBD1. This CDR3 region has 13 residues. With V trimmed by 5 bases and J by 6 bases, 7 bases remained unmatched. In germline, CDR1 is SEHNR, CDR2 FQNEAQ (reference sequence). CDR3 loop: CASSIIYRGEQYF. Here the CDR3 DNA reads TGTGCCAGCAGCATAATATACAGGGGCGAGCAGTACTTC.

The chain has TRBV20-1 and TRBJ1-3; 9 bases align to TRBD1. J was trimmed by 8 bases and V by 6 bases; bases with no gene match: 8. Germline V gene sequence: CDR1 DFQATT, CDR2 SNEGSKA (reference sequence). CDR3 size: 13 residues. The CDR3 loop reads CSAVGTGRDTIYF. Here the CDR3 DNA reads TGCAGTGCCGTGGGGACAGGGAGGGACACCATATATTTT.

J is TRBJ2-3 and V is TRBV4-3; tentatively, D is TRBD1 (6 bases). The germline V gene encodes CDR1 LGHNA and CDR2 YSLEER. Trimming cost V 1 base and J 0 bases, with 8 bases left between them. The CDR3 is 15 residues long. As DNA, the CDR3 is TGCGCCAGCAGCCAAGGGACAGAGAGCACAGATACGCAGTATTTT. Its protein is CASSQGTESTDTQYF.

The chain links TRBV7-2 to TRBJ2-1; D is perhaps TRBD1 or TRBD2 (6 bases each). The CDR3 has 17 residues. V gave up 1 base and J gave up 0 bases, with 13 bases separating them. The germline CDR1 and CDR2 sequences are SGHTA and FQGNSA. The CDR3 bases are TGTGCCAGCAGCTTAGGGGGGGCTTTAAGCTCCTACAATGAGCAGTTCTTC. Its translation: CASSLGGALSSYNEQFF. Combining the CDR3 with reference TRBV7-2 and TRBJ2-1 gives the whole variable domain GAGVSQSPSNKVTEKGKDVELRCDPISGHTALYWYRQSLGQGLEFLIYFQGNSAPDKSGLPSDRFSAERTGGSVSTLTIQRTQQEDSAVYLCASSLGGALSSYNEQFFGPGTRLTVL.

The V gene is TRBV2, the J gene TRBJ2-7; D not resolved. CDR3 length: 13 amino acids. The V end lost 6 bases, the J end lost 1 base, and 10 bases lay between the germline ends. In germline, CDR1 is SNHLY, CDR2 FYNNEI. CDR3 in amino acids: CASREDGSYEQYF. CDR3 DNA sequence: TGTGCCAGCAGAGAGGACGGATCCTACGAGCAGTACTTC.

The J gene is TRBJ1-4, the V gene TRBV10-3; 11 bases match TRBD1. Germline trimming cut 3 bases from V and 5 bases from J; bases unmatched to any gene: 2. Germline V gene sequence: CDR1 ENHRY, CDR2 SYGVKD. This CDR3 has 15 amino acids. As DNA, the CDR3 is TGTGCCATCAGTGATGGGACAGGGGGGAATGAAAAACTGTTTTTT. Protein sequence: CAISDGTGGNEKLFF.

V usage is TRBV18 and J usage is TRBJ2-2; maybe TRBD1 (6 bases). V was cut by 2 bases and J by 9 bases, with 16 bases left in between. The length of the CDR3 is 15 residues. The germline gives CDR1 KGHSH, CDR2 LQKENI. CDR3 in DNA: TGTGCCAGCTCACCAGATCTTACAGGGAAGAGGGAGCTGTTTTTT. This codes for CASSPDLTGKRELFF.

V usage is TRBV27 and J usage is TRBJ1-5, with D maybe TRBD1 (5 bases). Trimming stripped 3 bases from V and 5 bases from J, with 11 bases between. The CDR3 is 14 residues long. Germline CDR1 reads MNHEY; CDR2 reads SMNVEV (reference sequence). CDR3 nucleotides: TGTGCCAGCAGTTTGAACAGAGGGGATCAGCCCCAGCATTTT. Amino acids: CASSLNRGDQPQHF.